This T cell receptor (beta chain) was sequenced during a study of blood T cell repertoires in COVID-19. Whole-study context: Both acute and convalescent COVID-19 samples were obtained from the United States, Italy and Spain. T cells, B-cell-depleted T cells, or PBMCs provided the cDNA or gDNA that served as material.

The germline V gene encodes CDR1 GTSNPN and CDR2 SVGIG (reference sequence). J was trimmed by 2 bases and V by 8 bases; bases with no gene match: 6. CDR3 size: 13 residues. As processed by the authors: Reference gene primer amplification gave estimated nucleated cell counts. The table came from immunoSEQ multiplex PCR; TCRdb's copy has only in-frame clones and leaves some out. Clonal size and the V and J genes are those of that table, whereas D and trimming came from the DNA. The repertoire includes a few hundred thousand clones, 89% of them detected once, and 0.94% sits in the top ten. The TCR sequence derives from a middle-aged woman who had recovered from COVID-19. Input material: peripheral blood. The rearrangement joins TRBV30 to TRBJ1-2; 9 positions match TRBD1. The CDR3 region has the DNA TGTGCCAGAGACACAGGGGGCAACTATGGCTACACCTTC. It is translated as CARDTGGNYGYTF.